This is a list of T cell receptor beta chains from one sample in a study of T cells after posttransplantation cyclophosphamide. Data came from immunoSEQ multiplex PCR; TCRdb stores just in-frame clones and leaves some out. The sample records about 32,000 clones, over 85% being singletons. Sequenced: PBMCs. Receptors were obtained from a middle-aged woman with a blood cancer, CMV-positive, and with a related stem cell donor. Each CDR3 is given with its conserved first and last residue. Fields, in order: V gene, J gene, clone size, D gene, CDR3 DNA, CDR3 protein. The D gene is left open where the match is weak. Expanded clones get a size class; other rows say once, few or many, or leave the size out.

TRBV28	TRBJ1-2	NA	NA	TGTGCCAGCACCATTACAGGTCCGGGTGGCTACACCTTC	CASTITGPGGYTF
TRBV7-2	TRBJ2-2	NA	NA	TGTGCCAGCAGCTCCGACCCGGGCACCGGGGAGCTGTTTTTT	CASSSDPGTGELFF
TRBV4-1	TRBJ1-6	NA	NA	TGCGCCAGCAGGCCGACTAAAGGACGGAATAATTCACCCCTCCACTTT	CASRPTKGRNNSPLHF
TRBV5-1	TRBJ2-7	NA	TRBD2	TGCGCCAGCAGCTTGGGGACTAGCGGCCCGAGCTCCTACGAGCAGTACTTC	CASSLGTSGPSSYEQYF
TRBV27	TRBJ1-4	few	TRBD1	TGTGCCAGCCGCAGGGGGCCGGGAGGAGAAAAACTGTTTTTT	CASRRGPGGEKLFF
TRBV6-1	TRBJ1-6	NA	TRBD1	TGTGCCAGCAGTGTACCACGGGACAGGGGTTACTCCTATAATTCACCCCTCCACTTT	CASSVPRDRGYSYNSPLHF
TRBV4-1	TRBJ2-7	NA	TRBD2	TGCGCCAGCAGCCCTTCGACTAGCGGGACCTACGAGCAGTACTTC	CASSPSTSGTYEQYF
TRBV28	TRBJ2-7	once	TRBD2	TGTGCCACCTTGGGGGGGATTTACGAGCAGTACTTC	CATLGGIYEQYF
TRBV11-2	TRBJ2-1	NA	NA	TGTGCCAGCACCCCCGGGACTCCCTACAATGAGCAGTTCTTC	CASTPGTPYNEQFF
TRBV4-1	TRBJ1-1	NA	NA	TGCGCCAGCAGCCAAGATGCCTTCGGAGTAAACACTGAAGCTTTCTTT	CASSQDAFGVNTEAFF
TRBV18	TRBJ1-3	NA	NA	TGTGCCAGCTCACCGTCCCCCCACGGGACTGGAAACACCATATATTTT	CASSPSPHGTGNTIYF
TRBV18	TRBJ2-7	NA	NA	TGTGCCAGCTCATCTCAGGGGTACGAGCAGTACTTC	CASSSQGYEQYF
TRBV29-1	TRBJ1-1	NA	TRBD1	TGCAGCGTCGCGGACAGGGGGGAAGCTTTCTTT	CSVADRGEAFF
TRBV4-2	TRBJ2-2	NA	NA	TGTGCCAGCAGCCAAGATGGAAGGCGGGATACCGGGGAGCTGTTTTTT	CASSQDGRRDTGELFF
TRBV7-2	TRBJ1-2	NA	NA	TGTGCCAGCAGCTTAGGAGCAGGGGTGGGGACCTTC	CASSLGAGVGTF
TRBV5-4	TRBJ2-2	once	TRBD2	TGTGCCAGCAGCTTGGGGCTAGCGGGGTACACCGGGGAGCTGTTTTTT	CASSLGLAGYTGELFF
TRBV13	TRBJ1-5	NA	NA	TGTGCCAGCAGCTTAGCAGGGGATCAGCCCCAGCATTTT	CASSLAGDQPQHF
TRBV28	TRBJ1-2	once	NA	TGTGCCAGCACCATCCCAGGGTACCGCTACCCCTTC	CASTIPGYRYPF
TRBV7-2	TRBJ2-2	NA	TRBD2	TGTGCCAGCAGCTTGGGGGGGGGCGGGGAGCTGTTTTTT	CASSLGGGGELFF
TRBV7-2	TRBJ2-2	NA	TRBD2	TGTGCCAGCAGCTGGGGGGGACGGACCGGGGAGCTGTTTTTT	CASSWGGRTGELFF
TRBV4-2	TRBJ1-5	NA	NA	TGTGCCAGCAGCCTCCTACGGGGAGATCAGCCCCAGCATTTT	CASSLLRGDQPQHF
TRBV19	TRBJ1-1	NA	TRBD1	TGTGCCAGTAGTCCTGGGACAGGTGCAAACACTGAAGCTTTCTTT	CASSPGTGANTEAFF
TRBV19	TRBJ1-2	NA	TRBD1	TGTGCCAGTAGTCCCACAGGGGGCGCTGGAAATGGCTACACCTTC	CASSPTGGAGNGYTF
TRBV10-2	TRBJ2-1	NA	NA	TGCGCCAGCAGTGCAGGGCGCAATGAGCAGTTCTTC	CASSAGRNEQFF
TRBV29-1	TRBJ2-7	NA	TRBD1	TGCAGCGTGGGGACAGTGGTTACCTACGAGCAGTACTTC	CSVGTVVTYEQYF
TRBV14	TRBJ2-7	NA	TRBD1	TGTGCCAGCAGCCAAACGACAGGGAGCTACGAGCAGTACTTC	CASSQTTGSYEQYF
TRBV5-1	TRBJ2-3	NA	NA	TGCGCCAGCAGATTGGGGGAAACAGGGACAGATACGCAGTATTTT	CASRLGETGTDTQYF
TRBV6-5	TRBJ2-7	NA	TRBD2	TGTGCCAGCAGTTACGAGCGGGGGGCCCTCTACGAGCAGTACTTC	CASSYERGALYEQYF
TRBV7-2	TRBJ1-4	NA	NA	TGTGCCAGCAGCCGCCCGGGACTGGGGGAAAAACTGTTTTTT	CASSRPGLGEKLFF
TRBV18	TRBJ2-1	NA	NA	TGTGCCAGCTCACCACCGCAGGGGCGATTGGGTGAGCAGTTCTTC	CASSPPQGRLGEQFF
TRBV6-5	TRBJ1-5	NA	NA	TGTGCCAGCAGACCCCCGGGGGGGCCCCAGCATTTT	CASRPPGGPQHF
TRBV6-5	TRBJ1-5	NA	TRBD1	TGTGCCAGCCGCACGGACAGGGGGGAAAATCAGCCCCAGCATTTT	CASRTDRGENQPQHF